This record looks at one T cell receptor (beta chain) sequence and its context. This receptor's antigen is unknown. Base qualities are not at hand, and no much larger clone is one base apart. TCRbeta CDR3 regions were amplified from genomic DNA by means of the immunoSEQ Assay, a bias-controlled multiplex PCR. On the authors' methods: Within the assay, amplification of reference gene primers was used to estimate how many nucleated cells each sample contained. Sequence reads were collapsed and filtered to measure the absolute abundance of every unique TCRbeta CDR3 rearrangement. For each sample, productive Simpson clonality was calculated as the square root of Simpson's diversity index across productive rearrangements. TCRdb took over this immuneACCESS table, retaining in-frame rearrangements with V and J assigned. Such tables are incomplete; in checked studies, under half of the missing clones stem from an unresolved V gene, and the remainder is unexplained. V, J and clone size reflect that table, while D and trimming were determined from the DNA. This sample holds 100,000 to 150,000 clones; 81% were observed only once. Of the sample, around 8% falls within the top ten clones.

The entry originates in a study of blood T cell repertoires in COVID-19 (TCRdb year 2020). Turning to the overall study: Samples covering the acute and convalescent phases of COVID-19 were provided by collaborators in the United States, Italy and Spain. The prospective study material was composed of cDNA or gDNA derived from T cells, B-cell-depleted T cells, or PBMCs. Deeply sampled blood TCRbeta repertoires from subjects exposed to, actively infected with, or recovered from COVID-19 were included in the dataset. The repertoires were released in a freely available public database meant as a resource for research on the immune response to SARS-CoV-2. The samples were drawn from two sources: the first 160 participants of the ongoing ImmuneRACE study, and about 1,300 subjects contributed by 6 global collaborators. Sample metadata almost always included a de-identified subject ID, COVID-19 status, age in years and sex. Where available, HLA class I and class II types were obtained from metadata supplied by the sample provider rather than from assay-based typing. The paper as a whole reports these results and caveats: The quantity of clinical and demographic metadata differed by source and by participant and was supplied without curation.

Each collaborating institution followed its own protocols to collect whole blood in K2EDTA tubes. For TCRbeta analysis, collaborators shipped samples as frozen whole blood, isolated PBMCs, or DNA extracted from either of those sample types. The source is a woman aged 60-75 years with active or convalescent COVID-19. The specimen was peripheral blood.

The CDR3 reads as follows: CASSFGAGYIQYF. In nucleotide form, the sequence is TGTGCCAGCAGTTTTGGGGCCGGTTACATTCAGTACTTC. In this chain, TRBV27 is recombined with TRBJ2-4; a tentative D match to TRBD1 spans 5 bases. Deletion took 3 bases off V and 8 bases off J, with a span of 11 bases between the germline ends. According to the germline V gene (reference sequence), CDR1 reads MNHEY and CDR2 reads SMNVEV. The CDR3 runs 13 amino acids, cysteine and phenylalanine included. Only the CDR3 DNA stays, 39 bases, in frame from base 1.